This T cell receptor (beta chain) was observed in a study of early T cells in non-severe SARS-CoV-2 infection. TCRdb reprocessed the 5' RACE reads with MiXCR, giving one entry per CDR3 protein. Among 38,000 or so distinct CDR3 sequences listed, about 4.5% were seen once. CDR3 size: 16 residues. The sequence derives from an adult who was a healthcare worker with PCR-confirmed SARS-CoV-2 infection or an uninfected control (not recorded which). Sequencing was done on a sample of whole blood. This chain links TRBV12-2 with TRBJ2-7; the table's D call TRBD1 went unverified against the DNA. TRBV12-2 is an annotated pseudogene. The CDR3 DNA reads TGTGCAAGTCGCTTAGCGTGGAGGGACAGGGAATACGAGCAGTACTTC. Its protein is CASRLAWRDREYEQYF.